This TCR beta chain is from a study of tumor and adjacent non-tumor tissue in lung cancer. Study at large: Patients comprised about a dozen adenocarcinoma, a couple of squamous cell carcinoma and 1 small cell lung cancer. Stage I to III disease affected ten to eleven men and several women aged about 30 to 76. Some 4.1 million productive TCRbeta reads were obtained per sample on average. Broader study findings: Tumor tissue had significantly higher TCR diversity than normal lung.

The CDR3 spans 16 residues. The germline V gene encodes CDR1 SGHNT and CDR2 YENEEA. A modified ARM-PCR protocol with three rounds of nested PCR amplified TCRbeta. TCRdb re-derived calls from the multiplex PCR reads in MiXCR, one entry per CDR3 protein. The sample holds 120,000 to 150,000 distinct CDR3 sequences, approximately 72% seen once. A note on this clonotype: What it binds is unknown. Compared with germline, one end of the junction differs, possibly owing to a read error.

The template was RNA from unsorted bulk tissue. The sequence derives from a man in his sixties with small cell lung cancer. The sequenced material came from lung tumor tissue. The rearrangement links TRBV11-3 to TRBJ2-1; 7 bases agree with TRBD2. The CDR3 bases are TGTGCCAGCAGCTTACCGGGGGGAGGCTCCTACAATGAGCAGCTCTTT. It specifies CASSLPGGGSYNEQLF.